This TCR beta chain was documented in a study of blood T cell repertoires in COVID-19 (dated by TCRdb to about 2020). Regarding the research as a whole: Samples covering the acute and convalescent phases of COVID-19 were provided by collaborators in the United States, Italy and Spain. Deeply sampled blood TCRbeta repertoires from subjects exposed to, actively infected with, or recovered from COVID-19 were included in the dataset. The prospective study material was composed of cDNA or gDNA derived from T cells, B-cell-depleted T cells, or PBMCs. A de-identified subject ID, COVID-19 status, age in years and sex were almost always included in the sample metadata. The samples were drawn from the first 160 participants of the ongoing ImmuneRACE study and from 950 to 1,500 subjects provided by 6 global collaborators. HLA class I and class II types, where available, came from metadata supplied by the sample provider rather than from assay-based typing. A freely available public database, intended as a resource for researchers studying the immune response to SARS-CoV-2, is where the repertoires were released. Results the study describes overall, beyond this receptor: The amount of clinical and demographic metadata varied by source and participant and was provided uncurated.

In the prospective study, participants were about 18 to 95 years old, resided in about two dozen geographic areas of the United States, and were enrolled through a virtual design. Cohort assignment in the prospective study relied on participant-reported clinical history from a screening survey and a study questionnaire. ImmuneRACE Cohort 3 recovered participants were defined by two consecutive negative NP/OP PCR tests, healthcare professional clearance, or symptom resolution. Each participant in the prospective study had whole blood, serum and a nasopharyngeal or oropharyngeal swab collected by mobile phlebotomists. Participants in the prospective study had the option to provide additional blood draws and questionnaires over a roughly 2-month period. Before DNA extraction, blood samples from the prospective study were shipped at room temperature or frozen. CDR1 is given as SGHDT and CDR2 as YYEEEE, both from the germline V gene. The CDR3, from cysteine to phenylalanine, totals 13 residues. The sequence is cut down to CDR3 DNA, 39 bases in frame from base 1. V gives up 4 bases and J gives up 12 bases, and the segment between their germline ends measures 19 bases.

Concerning this clone itself: Its antigen is unknown. Per-base qualities were not stored, and no clone one base away is much larger.

The immunoSEQ Assay, a bias-controlled multiplex PCR, was used to amplify TCRbeta CDR3 regions from genomic DNA. The paper's processing steps were these. Within the assay, amplification of reference gene primers was used to estimate how many nucleated cells each sample contained. To quantify the absolute abundance of each unique TCRbeta CDR3 rearrangement, sequence reads were collapsed and filtered. For each sample, productive Simpson clonality was calculated by taking the square root of Simpson's diversity index across productive rearrangements. This immuneACCESS table, as held by TCRdb, lists in-frame sequences with V and J called but not all clones. Of the missing ones, under half trace to an unresolved V gene in checked studies; the others have no known cause. D and trimming come from the DNA, and the V and J calls and clone size come from that table. The sample table shows 200,000 to 250,000 clones, and about 84% are seen once. Around 1.8% of the sample belongs to the ten largest clones.

The chain uses TRBV5-6 and TRBJ1-2; a tentative D match to TRBD1 spans 5 bases. The TCR comes from a man in his fifties or sixties who had recovered from COVID-19. Sample: PBMCs or T cells enriched from blood (not recorded which). The CDR3 reads CASSQLGVRVDTF. The DNA sequence follows: TGTGCCAGCAGCCAGCTTGGAGTCAGGGTCGACACCTTC. With all but the CDR3 taken from the reference TRBV5-6 and TRBJ1-2 genes, the full variable domain is: DAGVTQSPTHLIKTRGQQVTLRCSPKSGHDTVSWYQQALGQGPQFIFQYYEEEERQRGNFPDRFSGHQFPNYSSELNVNALLLGDSALYLCASSQLGVRVDTFGSGTRLTVV.